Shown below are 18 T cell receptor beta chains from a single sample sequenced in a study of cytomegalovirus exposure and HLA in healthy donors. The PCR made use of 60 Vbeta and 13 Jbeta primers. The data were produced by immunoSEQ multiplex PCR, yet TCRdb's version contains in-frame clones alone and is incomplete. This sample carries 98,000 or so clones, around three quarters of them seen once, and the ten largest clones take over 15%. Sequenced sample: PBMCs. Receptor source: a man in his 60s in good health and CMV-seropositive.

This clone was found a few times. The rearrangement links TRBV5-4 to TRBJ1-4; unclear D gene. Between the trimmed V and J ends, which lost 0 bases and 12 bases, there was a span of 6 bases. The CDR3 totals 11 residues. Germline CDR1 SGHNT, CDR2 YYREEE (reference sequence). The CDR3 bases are TGTGCCAGCAGCTTGGACAGAGAACTGTTTTTT. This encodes CASSLDRELFF.

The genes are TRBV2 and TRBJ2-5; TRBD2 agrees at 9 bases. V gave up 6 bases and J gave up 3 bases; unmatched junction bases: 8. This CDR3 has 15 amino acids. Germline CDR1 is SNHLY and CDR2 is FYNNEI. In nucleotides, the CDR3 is TGTGCCAGCAGCAAACATAGCGGGGGCGAAGAGACCCAGTACTTC. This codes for CASSKHSGGEETQYF.

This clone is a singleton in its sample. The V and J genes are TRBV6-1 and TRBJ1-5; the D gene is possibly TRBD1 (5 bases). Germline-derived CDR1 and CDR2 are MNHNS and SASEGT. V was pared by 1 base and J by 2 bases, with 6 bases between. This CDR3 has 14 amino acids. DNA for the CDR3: TGTGCCAGCAGTGAAGGGGGGGGCAATCAGCCCCAGCATTTT. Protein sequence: CASSEGGGNQPQHF.

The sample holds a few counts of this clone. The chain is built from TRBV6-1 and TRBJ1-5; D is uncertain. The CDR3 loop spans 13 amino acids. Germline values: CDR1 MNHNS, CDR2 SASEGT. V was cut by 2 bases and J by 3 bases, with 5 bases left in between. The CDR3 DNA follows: TGTGCCAGCAGTGAACGGTACAATCAGCCCCAGCATTTT. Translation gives CASSERYNQPQHF.

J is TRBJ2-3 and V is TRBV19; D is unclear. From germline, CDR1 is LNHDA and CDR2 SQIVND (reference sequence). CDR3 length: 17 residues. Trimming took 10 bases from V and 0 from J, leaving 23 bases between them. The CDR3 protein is CATDGPQRLSSTDTQYF. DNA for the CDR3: TGTGCCACCGACGGCCCCCAGAGACTGAGTAGCACAGATACGCAGTATTTT.

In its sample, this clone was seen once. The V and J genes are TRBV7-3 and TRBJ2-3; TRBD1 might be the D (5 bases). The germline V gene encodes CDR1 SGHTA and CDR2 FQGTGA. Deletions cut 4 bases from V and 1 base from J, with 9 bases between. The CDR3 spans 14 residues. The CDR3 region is CASSSEGGTDTQYF. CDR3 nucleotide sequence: TGTGCCAGCAGCTCGGAAGGGGGCACAGATACGCAGTATTTT.

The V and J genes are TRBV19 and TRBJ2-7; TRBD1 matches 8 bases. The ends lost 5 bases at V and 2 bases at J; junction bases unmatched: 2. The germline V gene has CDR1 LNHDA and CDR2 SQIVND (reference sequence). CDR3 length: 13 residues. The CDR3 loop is CASSQQGAYEQYF. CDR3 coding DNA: TGTGCCAGTAGTCAACAGGGGGCCTACGAGCAGTACTTC.

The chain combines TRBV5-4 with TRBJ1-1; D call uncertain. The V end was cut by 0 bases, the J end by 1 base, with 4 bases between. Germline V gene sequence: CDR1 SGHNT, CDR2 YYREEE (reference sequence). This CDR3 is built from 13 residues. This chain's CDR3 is CASSLAGNTEAFF. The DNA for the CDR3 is TGTGCCAGCAGCTTGGCCGGGAACACTGAAGCTTTCTTT.

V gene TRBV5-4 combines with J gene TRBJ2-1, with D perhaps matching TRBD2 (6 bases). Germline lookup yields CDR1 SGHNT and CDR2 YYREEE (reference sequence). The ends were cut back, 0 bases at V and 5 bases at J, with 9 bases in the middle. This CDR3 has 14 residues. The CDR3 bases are TGTGCCAGCAGCTTGGTGCGGGGACACAATGAGCAGTTCTTC. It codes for CASSLVRGHNEQFF.

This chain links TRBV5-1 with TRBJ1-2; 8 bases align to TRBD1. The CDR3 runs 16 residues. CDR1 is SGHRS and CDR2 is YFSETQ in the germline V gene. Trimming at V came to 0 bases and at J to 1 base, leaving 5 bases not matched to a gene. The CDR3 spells CASSLGRDRINYGYTF. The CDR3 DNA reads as TGCGCCAGCAGCTTGGGTAGGGACAGGATTAACTATGGCTACACCTTC.

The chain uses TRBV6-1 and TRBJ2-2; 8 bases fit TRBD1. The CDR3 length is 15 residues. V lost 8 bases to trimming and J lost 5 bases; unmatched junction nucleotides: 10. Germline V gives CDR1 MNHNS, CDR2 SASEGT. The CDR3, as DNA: TGTGCCAGCTATACCGGACAGGGACGGACCGGGGAGCTGTTTTTT. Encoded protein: CASYTGQGRTGELFF.

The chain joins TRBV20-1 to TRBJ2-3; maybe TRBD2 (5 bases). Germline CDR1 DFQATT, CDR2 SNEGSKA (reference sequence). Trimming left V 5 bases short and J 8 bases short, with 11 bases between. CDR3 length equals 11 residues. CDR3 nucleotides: TGCAGTGCTCGCCCGGGAAGTACGCAGTATTTT. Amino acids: CSARPGSTQYF.

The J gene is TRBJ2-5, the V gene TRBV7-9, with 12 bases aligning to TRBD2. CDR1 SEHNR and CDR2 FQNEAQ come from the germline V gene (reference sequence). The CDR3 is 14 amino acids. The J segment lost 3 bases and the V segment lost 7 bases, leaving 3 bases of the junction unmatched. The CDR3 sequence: CASIRTSGKETQYF. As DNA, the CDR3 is TGTGCCAGCATTCGGACTAGCGGGAAAGAGACCCAGTACTTC.

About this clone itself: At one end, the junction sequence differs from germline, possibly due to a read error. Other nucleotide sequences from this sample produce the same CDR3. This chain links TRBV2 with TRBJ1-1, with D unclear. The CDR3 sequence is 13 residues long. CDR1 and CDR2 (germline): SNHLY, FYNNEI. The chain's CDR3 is CASRNSMNTEAFF. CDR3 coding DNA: TGTGCCAGCAGGAACAGTATGAACACCGAAGCTTTCTTT.

The CDR3 reads CASGLVTGSQRTSYNEQFF. Written as DNA, the CDR3 is TGTGCTAGTGGTTTGGTGACAGGGTCCCAGAGGACGTCCTACAATGAGCAGTTCTTC. V usage is TRBV12-5 and J usage is TRBJ2-1, with 7 bases identical to TRBD1. The CDR3 is 19 amino acids. Germline trimming cut 0 bases from V and 1 base from J; bases unmatched to any gene: 12. Germline V CDR1 and CDR2: LGHNT, FRNRAP.

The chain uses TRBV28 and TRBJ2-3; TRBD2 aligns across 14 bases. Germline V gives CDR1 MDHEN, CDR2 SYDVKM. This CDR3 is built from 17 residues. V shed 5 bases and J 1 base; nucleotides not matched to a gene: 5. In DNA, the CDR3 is TGTGCCAGCAGTCTTGGGACTAGCGGGGGCCGCACAGATACGCAGTATTTT. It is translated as CASSLGTSGGRTDTQYF. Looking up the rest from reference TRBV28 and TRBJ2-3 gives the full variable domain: DVKVTQSSRYLVKRTGEKVFLECVQDMDHENMFWYRQDPGLGLRLIYFSYDVKMKEKGDIPEGYSVSREKKERFSLILESASTNQTSMYLCASSLGTSGGRTDTQYFGPGTRLTVL.

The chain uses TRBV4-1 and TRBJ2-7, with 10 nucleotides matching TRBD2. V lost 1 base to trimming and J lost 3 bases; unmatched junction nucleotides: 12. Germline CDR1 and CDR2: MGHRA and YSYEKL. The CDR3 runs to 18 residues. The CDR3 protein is CASSQGPSGGAKSYEQYF. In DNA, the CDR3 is TGCGCCAGCAGCCAAGGTCCCAGCGGGGGGGCGAAGAGCTACGAGCAGTACTTC.

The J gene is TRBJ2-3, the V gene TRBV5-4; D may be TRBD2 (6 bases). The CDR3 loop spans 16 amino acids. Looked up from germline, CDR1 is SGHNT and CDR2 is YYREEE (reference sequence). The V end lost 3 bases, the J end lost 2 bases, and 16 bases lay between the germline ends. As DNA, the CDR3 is TGTGCCAGCAGCTCTGGAGGGTGGACTAACACAGATACGCAGTATTTT. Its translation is CASSSGGWTNTDTQYF.